This TCR beta chain was sequenced for a study of T-cell reconstitution after alpha-beta-depleted transplantation in children. Preparation of the TCRbeta library involved a method that used unique molecular identifiers. TCRdb called the PCR reads again in MiXCR, with one record for every CDR3 protein. Among roughly 670,000 distinct CDR3 sequences listed, about an eighth were seen once. This clonotype showed up many times. This CDR3 has 11 residues. Per germline, CDR1 ENHRY and CDR2 SYGVKD. Trimming left V 7 bases short and J 6 bases short, with 7 bases between. The chain uses TRBV10-3 and TRBJ2-1; D is uncertain. The sequence derives from a girl aged 2 to 10 with congenital amegakaryocytic thrombocytopenia, due to receive a stem cell transplant. Here the sequenced sample was PBMCs, taken before TCRalphabeta/CD19-depleted stem cell transplant. The CDR3 bases are TGTGCCATCATGGTGGGCAATGAGCAGTTCTTC. Protein sequence: CAIMVGNEQFF.